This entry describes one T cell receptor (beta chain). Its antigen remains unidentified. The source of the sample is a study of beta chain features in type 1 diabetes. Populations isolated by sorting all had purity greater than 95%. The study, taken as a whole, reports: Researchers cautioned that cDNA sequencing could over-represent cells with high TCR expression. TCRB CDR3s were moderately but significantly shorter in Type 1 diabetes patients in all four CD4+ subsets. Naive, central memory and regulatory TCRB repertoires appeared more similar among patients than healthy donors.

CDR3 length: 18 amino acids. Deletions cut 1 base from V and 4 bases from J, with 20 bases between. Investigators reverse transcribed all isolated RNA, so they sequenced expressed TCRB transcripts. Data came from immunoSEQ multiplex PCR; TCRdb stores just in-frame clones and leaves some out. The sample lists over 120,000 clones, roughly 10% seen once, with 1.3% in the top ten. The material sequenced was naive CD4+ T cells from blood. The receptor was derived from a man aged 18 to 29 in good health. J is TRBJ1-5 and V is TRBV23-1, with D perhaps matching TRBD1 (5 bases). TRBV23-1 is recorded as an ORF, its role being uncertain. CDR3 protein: CASSQFWTVTRGNQPQHF. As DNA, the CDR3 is TGCGCCAGCAGTCAATTCTGGACGGTGACCCGGGGGAATCAGCCCCAGCATTTT.